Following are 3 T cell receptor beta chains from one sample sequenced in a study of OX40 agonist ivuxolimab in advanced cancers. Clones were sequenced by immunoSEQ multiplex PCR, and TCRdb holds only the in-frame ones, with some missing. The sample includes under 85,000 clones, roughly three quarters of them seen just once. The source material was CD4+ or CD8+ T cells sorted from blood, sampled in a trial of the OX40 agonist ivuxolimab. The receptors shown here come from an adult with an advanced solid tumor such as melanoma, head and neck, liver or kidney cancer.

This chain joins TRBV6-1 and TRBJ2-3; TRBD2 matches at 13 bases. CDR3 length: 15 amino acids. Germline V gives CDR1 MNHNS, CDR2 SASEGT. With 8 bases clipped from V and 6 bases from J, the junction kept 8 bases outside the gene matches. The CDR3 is CASSRTSGGGDTQYF. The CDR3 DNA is TGTGCCAGCTCGAGGACTAGCGGGGGAGGGGATACGCAGTATTTT.

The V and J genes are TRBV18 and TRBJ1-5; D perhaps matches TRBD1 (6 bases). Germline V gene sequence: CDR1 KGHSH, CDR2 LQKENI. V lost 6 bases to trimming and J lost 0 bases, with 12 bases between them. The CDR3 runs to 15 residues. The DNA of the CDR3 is TGTGCCAGCTCCTCCAGGGGTTATAGCAATCAGCCCCAGCATTTT. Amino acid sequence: CASSSRGYSNQPQHF.

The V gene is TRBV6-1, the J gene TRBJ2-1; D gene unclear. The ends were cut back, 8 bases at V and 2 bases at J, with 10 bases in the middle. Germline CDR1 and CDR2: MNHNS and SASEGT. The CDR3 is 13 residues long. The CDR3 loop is CASGAQTYNEQFF. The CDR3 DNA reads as TGTGCCAGCGGAGCGCAAACCTACAATGAGCAGTTCTTC.